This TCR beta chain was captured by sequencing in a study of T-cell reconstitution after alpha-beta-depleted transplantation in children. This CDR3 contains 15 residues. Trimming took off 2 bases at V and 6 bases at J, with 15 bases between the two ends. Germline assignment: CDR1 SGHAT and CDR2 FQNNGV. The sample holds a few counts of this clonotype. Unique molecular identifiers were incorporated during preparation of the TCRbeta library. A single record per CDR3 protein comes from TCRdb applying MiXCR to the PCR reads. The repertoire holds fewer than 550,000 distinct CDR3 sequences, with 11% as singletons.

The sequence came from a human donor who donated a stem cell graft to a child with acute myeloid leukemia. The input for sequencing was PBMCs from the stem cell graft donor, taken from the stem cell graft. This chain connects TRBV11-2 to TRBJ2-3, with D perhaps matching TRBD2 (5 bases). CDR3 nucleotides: TGTGCCAGCAGCTTATCCCACCCGGGGTTGGATACGCAGTATTTT. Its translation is CASSLSHPGLDTQYF.